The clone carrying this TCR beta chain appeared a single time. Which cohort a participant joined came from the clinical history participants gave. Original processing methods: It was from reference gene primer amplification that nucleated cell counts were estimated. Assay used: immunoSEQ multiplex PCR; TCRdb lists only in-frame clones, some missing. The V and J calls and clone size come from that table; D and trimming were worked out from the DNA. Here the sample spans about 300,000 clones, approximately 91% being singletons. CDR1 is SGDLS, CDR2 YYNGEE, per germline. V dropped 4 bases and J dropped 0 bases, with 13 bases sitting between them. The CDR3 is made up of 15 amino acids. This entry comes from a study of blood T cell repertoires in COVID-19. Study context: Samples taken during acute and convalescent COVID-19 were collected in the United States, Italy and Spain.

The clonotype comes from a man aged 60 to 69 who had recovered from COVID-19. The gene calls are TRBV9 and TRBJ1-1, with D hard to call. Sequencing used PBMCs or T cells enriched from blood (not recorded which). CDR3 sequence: CASSTSRVMNTEAFF. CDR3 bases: TGTGCCAGCAGCACATCTCGGGTCATGAACACTGAAGCTTTCTTT.